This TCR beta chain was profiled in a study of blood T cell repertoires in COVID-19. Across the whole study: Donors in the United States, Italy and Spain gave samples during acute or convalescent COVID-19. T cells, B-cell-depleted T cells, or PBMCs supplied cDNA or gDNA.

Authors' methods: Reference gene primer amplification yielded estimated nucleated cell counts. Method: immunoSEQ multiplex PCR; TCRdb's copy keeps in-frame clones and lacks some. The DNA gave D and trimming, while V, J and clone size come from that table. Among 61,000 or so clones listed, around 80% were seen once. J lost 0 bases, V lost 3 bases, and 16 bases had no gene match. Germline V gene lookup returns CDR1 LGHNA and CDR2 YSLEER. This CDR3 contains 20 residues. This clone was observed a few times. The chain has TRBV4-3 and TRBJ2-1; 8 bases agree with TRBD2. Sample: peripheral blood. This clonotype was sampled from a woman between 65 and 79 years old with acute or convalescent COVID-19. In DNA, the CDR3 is TGCGCCAGCAGCCAGGCGGGCGGGGGGTCAGGGTGGAGCTCCTACAATGAGCAGTTCTTC. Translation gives CASSQAGGGSGWSSYNEQFF.